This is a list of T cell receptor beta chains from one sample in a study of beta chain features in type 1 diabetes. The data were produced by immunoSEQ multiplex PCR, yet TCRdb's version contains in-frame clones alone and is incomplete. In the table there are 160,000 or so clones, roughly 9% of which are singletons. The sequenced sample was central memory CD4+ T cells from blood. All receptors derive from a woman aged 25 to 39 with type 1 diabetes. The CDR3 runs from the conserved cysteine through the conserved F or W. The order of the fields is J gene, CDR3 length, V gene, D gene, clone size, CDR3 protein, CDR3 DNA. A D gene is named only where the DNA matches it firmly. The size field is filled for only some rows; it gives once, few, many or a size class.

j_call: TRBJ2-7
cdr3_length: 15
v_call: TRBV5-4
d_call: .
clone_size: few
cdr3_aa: CASSSGIGGGYEQYF
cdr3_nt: TGTGCCAGCAGCTCGGGAATAGGAGGCGGCTACGAGCAGTACTTC

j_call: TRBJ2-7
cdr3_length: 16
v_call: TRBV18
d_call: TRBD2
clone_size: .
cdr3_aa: CASSPLPQREKYEQYF
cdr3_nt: TGTGCCAGCTCACCACTTCCCCAGCGGGAGAAGTACGAGCAGTACTTC

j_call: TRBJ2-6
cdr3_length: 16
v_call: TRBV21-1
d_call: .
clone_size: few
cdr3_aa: CASSNLTGNGANVLTF
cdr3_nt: TGTGCCAGCAGCAACCTGACAGGGAATGGGGCCAACGTCCTGACTTTC

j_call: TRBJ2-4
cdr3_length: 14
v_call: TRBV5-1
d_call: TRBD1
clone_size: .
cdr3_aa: CASRVTLQGNIQYF
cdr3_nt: TGCGCCAGCAGGGTAACCTTACAGGGGAACATTCAGTACTTC

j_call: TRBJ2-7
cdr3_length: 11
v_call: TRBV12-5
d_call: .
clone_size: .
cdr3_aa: CASQLVYEQYF
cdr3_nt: TGTGCTAGTCAACTAGTCTACGAGCAGTACTTC

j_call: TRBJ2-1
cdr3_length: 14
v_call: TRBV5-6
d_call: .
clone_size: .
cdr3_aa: CASSFGRGYNEQFF
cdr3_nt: TGTGCCAGCAGCTTTGGCAGGGGCTACAATGAGCAGTTCTTC

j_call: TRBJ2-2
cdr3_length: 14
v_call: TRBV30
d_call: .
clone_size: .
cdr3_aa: CAWSYGTDTGELFF
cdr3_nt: TGTGCCTGGAGTTATGGCACAGACACCGGGGAGCTGTTTTTT

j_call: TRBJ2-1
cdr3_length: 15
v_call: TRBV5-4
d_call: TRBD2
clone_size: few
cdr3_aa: CASSLGGTSGGEQFF
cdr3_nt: TGTGCCAGCAGCTTGGGGGGGACTAGTGGGGGTGAGCAGTTCTTC

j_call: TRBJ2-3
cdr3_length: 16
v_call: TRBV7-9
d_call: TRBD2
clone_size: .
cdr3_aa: CASSLGLAGRGDTQYF
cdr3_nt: TGTGCCAGCAGCTTAGGACTAGCGGGAAGAGGGGATACGCAGTATTTT

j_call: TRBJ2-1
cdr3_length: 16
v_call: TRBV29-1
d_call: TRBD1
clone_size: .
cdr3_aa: CSVRPGTGDLYNEQFF
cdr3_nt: TGCAGCGTTCGTCCCGGGACAGGGGATCTCTACAATGAGCAGTTCTTC

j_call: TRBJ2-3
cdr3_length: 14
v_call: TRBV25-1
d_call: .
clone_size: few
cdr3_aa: CASTEASTIDTQYF
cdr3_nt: TGTGCCAGCACTGAGGCTTCTACTATAGATACGCAGTATTTT

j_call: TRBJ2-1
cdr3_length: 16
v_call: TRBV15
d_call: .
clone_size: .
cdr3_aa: CATSSTRRSSYNEQFF
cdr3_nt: TGTGCCACCAGCAGCACTCGCCGGAGCTCCTACAATGAGCAGTTCTTC

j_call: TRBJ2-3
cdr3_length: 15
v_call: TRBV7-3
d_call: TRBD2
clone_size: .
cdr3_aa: CASSLSTSGRDTQYF
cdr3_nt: TGTGCCAGCAGCTTATCGACTAGCGGGAGGGATACGCAGTATTTT

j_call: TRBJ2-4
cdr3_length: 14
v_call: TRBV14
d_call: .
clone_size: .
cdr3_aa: CASSQDWARPVQYF
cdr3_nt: TGTGCCAGCAGCCAAGATTGGGCCCGACCAGTTCAGTACTTC

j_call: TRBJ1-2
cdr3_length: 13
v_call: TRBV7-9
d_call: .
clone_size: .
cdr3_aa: CASSQTGNRGYTF
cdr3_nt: TGTGCCAGCAGCCAAACAGGAAATAGGGGCTACACCTTC

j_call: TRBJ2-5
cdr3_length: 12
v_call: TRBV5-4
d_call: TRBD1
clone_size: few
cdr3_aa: CASSADRETQYF
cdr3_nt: TGTGCCAGCAGCGCGGACAGGGAGACCCAGTACTTC

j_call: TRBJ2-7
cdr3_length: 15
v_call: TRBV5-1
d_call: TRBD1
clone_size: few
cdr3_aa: CASSLLGTGTYEQYF
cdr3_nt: TGCGCCAGCAGCTTGCTGGGGACAGGGACCTACGAGCAGTACTTC

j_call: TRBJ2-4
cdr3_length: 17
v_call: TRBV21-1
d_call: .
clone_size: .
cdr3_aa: CASSATERGYAKNIQYF
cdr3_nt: TGTGCCAGCAGCGCCACGGAGCGAGGGTATGCCAAAAACATTCAGTACTTC

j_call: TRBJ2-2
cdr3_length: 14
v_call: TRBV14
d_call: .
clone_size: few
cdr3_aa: CASSLQGWTGELFF
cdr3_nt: TGTGCCAGCAGCCTACAGGGTTGGACCGGGGAGCTGTTTTTT

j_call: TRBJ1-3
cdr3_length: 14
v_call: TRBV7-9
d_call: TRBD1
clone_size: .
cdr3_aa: CASRTDRGGNTIYF
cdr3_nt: TGTGCCAGCCGCACCGACAGGGGTGGAAACACCATATATTTT

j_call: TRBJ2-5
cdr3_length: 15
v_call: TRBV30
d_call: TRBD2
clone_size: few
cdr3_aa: CAWRGQSGGPGTQYF
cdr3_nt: TGTGCCTGGAGGGGACAAAGCGGGGGCCCAGGGACCCAGTACTTC

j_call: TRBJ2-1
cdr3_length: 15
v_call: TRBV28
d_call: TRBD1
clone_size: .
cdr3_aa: CASRVQLGGRDEQFF
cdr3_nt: TGTGCCAGCAGGGTCCAACTAGGGGGCCGCGATGAGCAGTTCTTC

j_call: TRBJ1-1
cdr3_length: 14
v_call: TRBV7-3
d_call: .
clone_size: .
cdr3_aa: CASSLNAGMNEAFF
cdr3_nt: TGTGCCAGCAGCTTAAATGCAGGGATGAATGAAGCTTTCTTT

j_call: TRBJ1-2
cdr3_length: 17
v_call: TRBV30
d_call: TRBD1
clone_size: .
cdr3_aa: CAWKRDRAKGANYGYTF
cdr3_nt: TGTGCCTGGAAGAGGGACAGGGCGAAGGGGGCTAACTATGGCTACACCTTC

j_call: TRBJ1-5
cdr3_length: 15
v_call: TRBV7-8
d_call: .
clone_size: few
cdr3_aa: CASSLQGLSNQPQHF
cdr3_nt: TGTGCCAGCAGCTTACAGGGGTTGAGCAATCAGCCCCAGCATTTT

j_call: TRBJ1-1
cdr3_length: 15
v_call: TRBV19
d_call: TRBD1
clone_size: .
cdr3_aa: CASKNRDRENTEAFF
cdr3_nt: TGTGCCAGTAAAAATAGGGACAGGGAGAACACTGAAGCTTTCTTT

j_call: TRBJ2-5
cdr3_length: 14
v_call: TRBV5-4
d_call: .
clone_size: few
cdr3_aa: CASSLTGRAETQYF
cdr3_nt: TGTGCCAGCAGCTTAACAGGTCGGGCGGAGACCCAGTACTTC

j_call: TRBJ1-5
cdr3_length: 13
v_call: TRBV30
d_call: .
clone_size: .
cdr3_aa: CAWSVRGNQPQHF
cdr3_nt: TGTGCCTGGAGTGTACGGGGAAATCAGCCCCAGCATTTT

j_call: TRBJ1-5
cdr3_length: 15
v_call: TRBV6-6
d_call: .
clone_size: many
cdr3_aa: CASRPAGQINQPQHF
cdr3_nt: TGTGCCAGCAGGCCCGCCGGACAGATCAATCAGCCCCAGCATTTT

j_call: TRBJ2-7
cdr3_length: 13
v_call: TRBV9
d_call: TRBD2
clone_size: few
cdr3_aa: CASNLAGGSEQYF
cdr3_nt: TGTGCCAGCAATTTAGCGGGAGGTTCCGAGCAGTACTTC

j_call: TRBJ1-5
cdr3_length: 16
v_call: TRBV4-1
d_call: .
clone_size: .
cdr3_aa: CASSQVQVLLIQPQHF
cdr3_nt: TGCGCCAGCAGCCAAGTGCAGGTACTTCTTATACAGCCCCAGCATTTT

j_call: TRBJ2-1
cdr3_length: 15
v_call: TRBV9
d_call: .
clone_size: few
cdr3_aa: CASSVYQGTYNEQFF
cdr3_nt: TGTGCCAGCAGCGTATATCAGGGGACCTACAATGAGCAGTTCTTC

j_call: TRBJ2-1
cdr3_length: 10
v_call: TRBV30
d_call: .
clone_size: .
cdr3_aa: CAYGGNEQFF
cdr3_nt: TGTGCCTACGGCGGCAATGAGCAGTTCTTC

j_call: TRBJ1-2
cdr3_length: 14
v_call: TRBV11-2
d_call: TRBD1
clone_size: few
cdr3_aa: CASSLDTGGYGYTF
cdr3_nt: TGTGCCAGCAGCTTAGACACAGGGGGCTATGGCTACACCTTC

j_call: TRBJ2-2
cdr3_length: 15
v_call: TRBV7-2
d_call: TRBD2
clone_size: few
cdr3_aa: CASSLDGRADGELFF
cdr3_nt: TGTGCCAGCAGCCTGGACGGGAGGGCGGACGGGGAGCTGTTTTTT

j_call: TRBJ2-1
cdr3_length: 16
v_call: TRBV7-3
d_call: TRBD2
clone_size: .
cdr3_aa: CASSLRASGFYNEQFF
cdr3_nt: TGTGCCAGCAGCTTAAGGGCTAGCGGGTTCTACAATGAGCAGTTCTTC

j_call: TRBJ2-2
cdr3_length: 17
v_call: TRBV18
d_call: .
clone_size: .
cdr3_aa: CASSPPSSAGIGGELFF
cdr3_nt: TGTGCCAGCTCACCACCTAGTTCTGCCGGGATCGGCGGGGAGCTGTTTTTT

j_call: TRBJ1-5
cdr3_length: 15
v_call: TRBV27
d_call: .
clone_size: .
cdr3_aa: CASSLSRAAWEPQHF
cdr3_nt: TGTGCCAGCAGTTTATCGAGGGCAGCCTGGGAGCCCCAGCATTTT

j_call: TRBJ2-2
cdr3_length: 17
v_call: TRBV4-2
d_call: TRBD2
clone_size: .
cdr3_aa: CASSQEDSGIFTGELFF
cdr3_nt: TGTGCCAGCAGCCAAGAGGATAGCGGGATTTTCACCGGGGAGCTGTTTTTT

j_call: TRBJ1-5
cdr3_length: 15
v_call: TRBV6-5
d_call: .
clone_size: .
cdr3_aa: CASRWTVFWNQPQHF
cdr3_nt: TGTGCCAGCAGATGGACAGTTTTTTGGAATCAGCCCCAGCATTTT

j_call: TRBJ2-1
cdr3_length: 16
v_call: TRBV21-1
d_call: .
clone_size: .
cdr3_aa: CASSNGEGGALYEQFF
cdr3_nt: TGTGCCAGCAGCAATGGTGAAGGGGGCGCCTTATATGAGCAGTTCTTC

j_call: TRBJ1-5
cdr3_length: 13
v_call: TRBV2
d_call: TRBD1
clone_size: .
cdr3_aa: CASSTGGYQPQHF
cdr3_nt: TGTGCCAGCAGCACAGGGGGATATCAGCCCCAGCATTTT

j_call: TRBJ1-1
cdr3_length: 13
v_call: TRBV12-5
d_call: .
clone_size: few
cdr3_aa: CASETGPGTEAFF
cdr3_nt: TGTGCTAGTGAAACAGGGCCTGGCACTGAAGCTTTCTTT

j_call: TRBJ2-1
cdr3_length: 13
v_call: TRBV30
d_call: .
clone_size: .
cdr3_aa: CAWSTRGYNEQFF
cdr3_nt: TGTGCCTGGAGTACCAGGGGCTACAATGAGCAGTTCTTC

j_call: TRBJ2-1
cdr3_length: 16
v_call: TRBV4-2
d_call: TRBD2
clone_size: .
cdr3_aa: CASSLTSESSYNEQFF
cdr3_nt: TGTGCCAGCAGCCTGACTAGCGAGAGCTCCTACAATGAGCAGTTCTTC

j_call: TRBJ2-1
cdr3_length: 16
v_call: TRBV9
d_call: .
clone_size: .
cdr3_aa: CASSVAGSSSYNEQFF
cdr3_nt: TGTGCCAGCAGCGTAGCCGGGTCGAGCTCCTACAATGAGCAGTTCTTC